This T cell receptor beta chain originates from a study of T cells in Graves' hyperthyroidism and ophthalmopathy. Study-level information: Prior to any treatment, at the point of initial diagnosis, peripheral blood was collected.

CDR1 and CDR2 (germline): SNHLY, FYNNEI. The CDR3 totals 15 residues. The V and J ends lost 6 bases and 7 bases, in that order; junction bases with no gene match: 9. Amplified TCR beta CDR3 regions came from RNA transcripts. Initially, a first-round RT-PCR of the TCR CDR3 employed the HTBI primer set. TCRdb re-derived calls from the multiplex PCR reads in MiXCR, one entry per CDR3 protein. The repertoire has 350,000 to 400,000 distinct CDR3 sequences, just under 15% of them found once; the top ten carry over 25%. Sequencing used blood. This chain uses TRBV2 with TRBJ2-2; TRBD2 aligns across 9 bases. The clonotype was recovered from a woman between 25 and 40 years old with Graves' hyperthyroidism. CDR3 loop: CASREDSGRGGELFF. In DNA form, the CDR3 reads TGTGCCAGCAGAGAGGATAGCGGGAGAGGCGGGGAGCTGTTTTTT.